The clone carrying this T cell receptor (beta chain) came up a few times. Its antigen is unidentified. PCR involved 60 Vbeta and 13 Jbeta primers. Repertoires were generated with immunoSEQ multiplex PCR, while TCRdb's copy carries only in-frame clones and drops some. The sample holds 100,000 to 150,000 clones; roughly 9% are singletons and the top ten take approximately 6.6%. The data belong to a study of cytomegalovirus exposure and HLA in healthy donors. Study context: Assignment to the Caucasian-associated ancestry cluster applied to around 80% of the approximately 390 genotyped donors.

Study-level points and caveats: Later genetic work tied a missense DCLRE1C variant to beta-chain V and J trimming.

The TCR was taken from a woman aged 40-49 years in good health and CMV-seropositive. Sequences were obtained from PBMCs.

Here the CDR3 reads CASSLTDPGTEAFF. Here the CDR3 DNA reads TGCGCCAGCAGCTTGACAGACCCTGGGACTGAAGCTTTCTTT. The chain couples TRBV5-1 to TRBJ1-1; D not resolved. V shed 1 base and J shed 5 bases, with 12 bases lying between them. The CDR3 is 14 amino acids. Germline V gene sequence: CDR1 SGHRS, CDR2 YFSETQ.